These 5 T cell receptor beta chains share one sample of origin, sequenced in a study of human T cells and chemical hapten exposure (dated by TCRdb to about 2021). According to the study, the label for this sample's time point signals: healthy volunteer bleed at 6 weeks. Total RNA was extracted from unfractionated whole blood that had been collected in Tempus Blood RNA tubes. The library was prepared using RACE. Sequencing relied on a NextSeq 500. The public reads were quality trimmed at Q25 with fastp and then assembled into clones with MiXCR by TCRdb, keeping productive beta chains. Every distinct CDR3 protein forms one entry, paired with its most common genes and DNA. The sample includes approximately 59,000 distinct CDR3 sequences, with approximately 6.2% observed a single time. The ten most abundant clones make up around 3.6% of the sample. Sample: whole blood. The receptors come from a female donor in good health. Some clones in this sample may be carry-over from other donors' samples.

This clonotype was detected ten times or more. The V gene is TRBV4-1, the J gene TRBJ1-3, with 7 bases aligning to TRBD1. V dropped 3 bases and J dropped 2; count of bases not matched to a gene: 10. Germline assignment: CDR1 MGHRA and CDR2 YSYEKL. CDR3 length equals 17 residues. The chain's CDR3 is CASSQPFSGTAGNTIYF. Here the CDR3 DNA reads TGCGCCAGCAGCCAGCCCTTCAGCGGGACAGCTGGAAACACCATATATTTT.

This clonotype has ten or more counts. The chain is built from TRBV12-3 or TRBV12-4 and TRBJ1-2, with a tentative D call TRBD1 (5 bases). Trimming took off 3 bases at V and 0 bases at J, with 17 bases between the two ends. The CDR3 loop spans 17 amino acids. The CDR3 is CASSFARLGGTNYGYTF. CDR3 sequence (DNA): TGTGCCAGCAGTTTTGCTCGATTGGGGGGGACTAACTATGGCTACACCTTC.

This clonotype has a count of ten or more. The genes are TRBV6-2 or TRBV6-3 and TRBJ1-6; 7 nucleotides match TRBD1. The trim removed 7 bases at V and 15 bases at J, leaving 15 bases unmatched. Germline lookup yields CDR1 MNHEY and CDR2 SVGEGT. The CDR3 consists of 14 residues. CDR3: CASTTGTEILVLHF. The CDR3 DNA is TGTGCCAGCACCACCGGGACAGAGATCTTGGTCCTCCACTTT.

This clonotype was seen repeatedly, ten times or more. This chain uses TRBV20-1 with TRBJ2-1, with D perhaps TRBD2 (5 bases). This CDR3 spans 12 amino acids. The germline gives CDR1 DFQATT, CDR2 SNEGSKA (reference sequence). Trimming took off 5 bases at V and 7 bases at J, with 12 bases between the two ends. CDR3 nucleotides: TGCAGTGCTGACCTTTCGGGGAATGAGCAGTTCTTC. It codes for CSADLSGNEQFF.

The rearrangement uses TRBV12-3 or TRBV12-4 and TRBJ1-1, with D hard to call. This CDR3 has 14 amino acids. V shed 0 bases and J shed 5 bases, with 10 bases lying between them. As DNA, the CDR3 is TGTGCCAGCAGTTTAGCTGGGGAGAATACTGAAGCTTTCTTT. It specifies CASSLAGENTEAFF.